The clone carrying this T cell receptor (beta chain) has only a few counts. Its specificity is unknown. The data were taken from a study of shared clonotypes between healthy human individuals. The study's findings and limits: Non-shared clonotypes were found to have lower generation probabilities than the clonotypes that were shared by all four of the sorted-subset donors. Naive subsets usually exceeded memory subsets in estimated richness.

Caucasian adults residing in Nashville, Tennessee made up all the donors. A CD45RA-negative memory subset and a CD45RA+ naive subset were separated from the CD4+ cells. Sequencing used immunoSEQ multiplex PCR; TCRdb keeps in-frame clones, though not all of them. The table shows hundreds of thousands of clones, with more than 60% occurring only once. The clonotype was recovered from a man aged 25-45 years in good health. The specimen was memory CD4+ T cells sorted from blood. As for subset: CD45RA-negative fraction.

CDR3 nucleotides: TGTGCCAGTAGTGGCCGACAGGGACCTTACACTGAAGCTTTCTTT. Translating gives CASSGRQGPYTEAFF. V gene TRBV19 combines with J gene TRBJ1-1, with TRBD1 matching over 7 bases. The CDR3 covers 15 residues. Germline CDR1 and CDR2: LNHDA and SQIVND (reference sequence). V lost 5 bases, J lost 3 bases, and 9 bases stayed unmatched.